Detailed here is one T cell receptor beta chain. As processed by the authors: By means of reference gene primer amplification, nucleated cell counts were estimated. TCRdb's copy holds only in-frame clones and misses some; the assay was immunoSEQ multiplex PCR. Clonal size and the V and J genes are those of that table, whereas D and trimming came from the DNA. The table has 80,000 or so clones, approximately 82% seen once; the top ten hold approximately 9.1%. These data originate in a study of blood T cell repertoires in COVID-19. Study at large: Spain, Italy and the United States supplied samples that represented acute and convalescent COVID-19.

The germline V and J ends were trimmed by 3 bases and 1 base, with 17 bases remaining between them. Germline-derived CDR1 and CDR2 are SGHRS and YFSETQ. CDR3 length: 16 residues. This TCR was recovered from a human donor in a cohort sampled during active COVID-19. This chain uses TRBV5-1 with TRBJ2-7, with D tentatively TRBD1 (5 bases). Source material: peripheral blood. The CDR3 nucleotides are TGCGCCAGCAGCTCCTCGGCAAGGGGTCTATCCTACGAGCAGTACTTC. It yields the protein CASSSSARGLSYEQYF.